These T cell receptor beta chains were read from a single sample in a study of blood T cell repertoires in COVID-19. TCRdb's copy holds only in-frame clones and misses some; the assay was immunoSEQ multiplex PCR. This table has some 60,000 clones, just over 85% appearing once. Sequencing used peripheral blood. These receptors originate from a man between 60 and 70 years old with acute or convalescent COVID-19. CDR3s include the opening cysteine and the closing phenylalanine or tryptophan. D genes are given only for firm matches. The size of a clone is reported for some rows only, either as once, few or many, or as a class for expanded clones.

clone_size	j_call	v_call	d_call	cdr3_nt	cdr3_aa
-	TRBJ1-4	TRBV2	-	TGTGCCAGCAGGGACTACAGCGCAACTAATGAAAAACTGTTTTTT	CASRDYSATNEKLFF
-	TRBJ2-3	TRBV10-2	TRBD2	TGCGCCAGCAGTGTCCGCACTAGCGGGAGGTCAGATACGCAGTATTTT	CASSVRTSGRSDTQYF
-	TRBJ1-2	TRBV7-2	TRBD1	TGTGCCAGCAGCTTATCCCCCCAGGGGGCGGCCTATGGCTACACCTTC	CASSLSPQGAAYGYTF
-	TRBJ2-7	TRBV5-5	TRBD2	TGTGCCAGCAGCTTGGGGGGAGGGACTGCCAACGAGCAGTACTTC	CASSLGGGTANEQYF
-	TRBJ1-5	TRBV27	TRBD1	TGTGCCAGCAGTCTTGGACAGGGGATAGGACAGCCCCAGCATTTT	CASSLGQGIGQPQHF
-	TRBJ2-7	TRBV20-1	TRBD2	TGCAGTGCTAGTCCCAGGACTAGCGGGAGTCGTTACGAGCAGTACTTC	CSASPRTSGSRYEQYF
-	TRBJ1-6	TRBV11-2	-	TGTGCCAGCAGTCAGAGGTCTTTCGGCGGTTCACCCCTCCACTTT	CASSQRSFGGSPLHF
-	TRBJ2-1	TRBV7-9	-	TGTGCCAGCAGCTTAAGAGAAAGGGGCTTGACTGCGAATGAGCAGTTCTTC	CASSLRERGLTANEQFF
-	TRBJ2-7	TRBV5-4	TRBD1	TGTGCCAGCAGCTTCGACCTCGACAGGGCAGACGAGCAGTACTTC	CASSFDLDRADEQYF
once	TRBJ1-3	TRBV28	TRBD1	TGTGCCAGCAGCCTGAACAGGGGGCAGGGAAACACCATATATTTT	CASSLNRGQGNTIYF
-	TRBJ2-7	TRBV5-1	-	TGCGCCAGCAGCTTGGCGACGGGGGGCGCCGGGAACGAGCAGTACTTC	CASSLATGGAGNEQYF
-	TRBJ1-6	TRBV19	-	TGTGCCAGTAGTATACAACTCTATAATTCACCCCTCCACTTT	CASSIQLYNSPLHF
-	TRBJ1-1	TRBV28	-	TGTGCCAGCAGCGCAGGGGTCATGAACACTGAAGCTTTCTTT	CASSAGVMNTEAFF
-	TRBJ2-1	TRBV27	TRBD1	TGTGCCAGCAGCGACAGGGGGCCGAAAAATGAGCAGTTCTTC	CASSDRGPKNEQFF
-	TRBJ1-2	TRBV6-5	-	TGTGCCAGCAGTCACCTGGGGGGGAATGAGGGCTACACCTTC	CASSHLGGNEGYTF
-	TRBJ1-1	TRBV7-9	TRBD1	TGTGCCAGCAGCCAACAGGGACAGGCGAACACTGAAGCTTTCTTT	CASSQQGQANTEAFF
-	TRBJ1-5	TRBV6-4	TRBD1	TGTGCCAGCAGTGACTTTCACGACAGGGGGCGTCTAAGGCGTCAGCCCCAGCATTTT	CASSDFHDRGRLRRQPQHF
-	TRBJ1-5	TRBV19	-	TGTGCCAGTAGTATTAGAACTAACAGGAGATCCAATCAGCCCCAGCATTTT	CASSIRTNRRSNQPQHF
-	TRBJ2-2	TRBV12-5	TRBD1	TGTGCTAGTGGCCGGGGACAGGGGGACACCGGGGAGCTGTTTTTT	CASGRGQGDTGELFF
-	TRBJ2-2	TRBV5-5	TRBD2	TGTGCCAGCAGCTTCCCAGCGGGAGGGTCCACGAACACCGGGGAGCTGTTTTTT	CASSFPAGGSTNTGELFF
-	TRBJ2-7	TRBV5-1	TRBD2	TGCGCCAGCAGCCCTCGGGGGGGGAGCGTAACCTACGAGCAGTACTTC	CASSPRGGSVTYEQYF
-	TRBJ1-1	TRBV6-1	-	TGTGCCAGCAGTGAAGCACTGGTGAGACCGGGGAACACTGAAGCTTTCTTT	CASSEALVRPGNTEAFF
-	TRBJ2-7	TRBV18	TRBD2	TGTGCCAGCTCACCACCCGGACTAGCGGGAGCCGCGCAGTACTTC	CASSPPGLAGAAQYF
-	TRBJ1-2	TRBV5-6	TRBD1	TGTGCCAGCAGTTGGGACAGGGAACCCAACTATGGCTACACCTTC	CASSWDREPNYGYTF
-	TRBJ2-7	TRBV24-1	-	TGTGCCACCAGTGAAACTTCGACCTACGAGCAGTACTTC	CATSETSTYEQYF
-	TRBJ2-1	TRBV6-5	TRBD2	TGTGCCAGCAGCAATCCAAGCGGGACCTACAATGAGCAGTTCTTC	CASSNPSGTYNEQFF
few	TRBJ1-1	TRBV10-3	TRBD1	TGTGCCATCAGTGAGTCGGGACAGGGGGGGACTGAAGCTTTCTTT	CAISESGQGGTEAFF
-	TRBJ2-5	TRBV7-3	-	TGTGCCAGCAGCCCCGGTAGTAGGCTGGGAGTGGAGACCCAGTACTTC	CASSPGSRLGVETQYF
-	TRBJ2-3	TRBV5-1	TRBD1	TGCGCCAGCAGCCCGGGGTCAGGGGGCTCGTTATGGACAGATACGCAGTATTTT	CASSPGSGGSLWTDTQYF
-	TRBJ1-2	TRBV30	-	TGTGCCTGGAGTGCGGGTTCGGGTGGCTACACCTTC	CAWSAGSGGYTF
-	TRBJ2-2	TRBV27	TRBD2	TGTGCCAGCAGTTTACTGGGGGGAATAGGACTAGCGGGAGCCCACACCGGGGAGCTGTTTTTT	CASSLLGGIGLAGAHTGELFF
once	TRBJ2-5	TRBV7-9	TRBD1	TGTGCCAGCAGCGGGGACAGGAGGTACGGGGAGACCCAGTACTTC	CASSGDRRYGETQYF
-	TRBJ1-6	TRBV6-6	TRBD1	TGTGCCAGCAGTCGTTACAGGGGGCAGGGTGAGAATTCACCCCTCCACTTT	CASSRYRGQGENSPLHF
-	TRBJ1-2	TRBV2	-	TGTGCCAGCACTCCACGGACAGTCCCCTATGGCTACACCTTC	CASTPRTVPYGYTF
-	TRBJ1-6	TRBV28	-	TGTGCCAGCACCCAGGCGGGTGACTCCTATAATTCACCCCTCCACTTT	CASTQAGDSYNSPLHF
few	TRBJ1-2	TRBV6-5	TRBD1	TGTGCCAGCAGGAGAACAGGGGTCCACTATGGCTACACCTTC	CASRRTGVHYGYTF
-	TRBJ2-1	TRBV1	-	TGCACCAGCAGCCAAGACGGTCGGACTAGCGGGAGTCCGCCTACCTACAATGAGCAGTTCTTC	CTSSQDGRTSGSPPTYNEQFF